Listed here are 5 T cell receptor beta chains from one sample, sequenced in a study of neurological immune-mediated disorders. TCRdb analysed the 5' RACE reads with MiXCR anew, one entry per CDR3 protein. The table lists roughly 15,000 distinct CDR3 sequences, roughly 3.2% of them singletons. Specimen: CD8+ T cells from blood. These TCRs come from a woman in her thirties or forties in good health.

The sample holds many counts of this clonotype. This chain links TRBV7-3 with TRBJ2-7, with D perhaps matching TRBD1 (5 bases). The germline gives CDR1 SGHTA, CDR2 FQGTGA. V lost 4 bases to trimming and J lost 8 bases, with 15 bases between them. This CDR3 has 13 residues. The CDR3 region is CASSWGPRDQQYF. The CDR3 bases are TGTGCCAGCAGCTGGGGCCCCCGAGACCAGCAGTACTTC.

This clonotype showed up many times. The chain is built from TRBV5-6 and TRBJ1-2, with 7 bases aligning to TRBD1. The V gene end was trimmed by 4 bases and the J gene end by 5 bases; junction bases not matched to a gene: 11. The CDR3 is 15 amino acids. Germline CDR1 and CDR2: SGHDT and YYEEEE. In DNA, the CDR3 is TGTGCCAGCAGCAGATACAGGGGAACCCCTTATGGCTACACCTTC. Its translation: CASSRYRGTPYGYTF.

This clonotype was counted ten times or more. The chain has TRBV5-1 and TRBJ2-7, with 8 bases fitting TRBD2. Germline assignment: CDR1 SGHRS and CDR2 YFSETQ. CDR3 length equals 17 residues. With V trimmed by 0 bases and J by 5 bases, 13 bases remained unmatched. The CDR3 nucleotides read TGCGCCAGCAGCTTGGTTTGGGCGGGAGGTAGATCAAACGAGCAGTACTTC. Its protein is CASSLVWAGGRSNEQYF.

This clonotype has a count of ten or more. The chain carries TRBV7-9 and TRBJ1-2; D gene ambiguous. The CDR3 sequence is 11 residues long. V was clipped by 5 bases and J by 10 bases, with 11 bases between them. Germline CDR1 reads SEHNR; CDR2 reads FQNEAQ (reference sequence). The CDR3 region has the DNA TGTGCCAGCAGCGGTGCACCCAACTACACCTTC. This codes for CASSGAPNYTF.

This clonotype was recorded at least ten times. The CDR3 coding sequence is TGTGCCAGCAGCTTTAGGGGGACAATCTACGAGCAGTACTTC. Protein sequence: CASSFRGTIYEQYF. The rearrangement uses TRBV7-9 and TRBJ2-7; possible D gene TRBD1, 6 bases. CDR1 and CDR2 from the germline V gene are SEHNR and FQNEAQ (reference sequence). The CDR3 extends over 14 amino acids. Trimming shortened V by 3 bases and J by 3 bases, and 12 bases separated the two germline ends.